The clone carrying this T cell receptor (beta chain) was seen a few times. Without the conserved terminal phenylalanine or tryptophan, this CDR3 likely stems from a read error. The data are from a study of tumor-infiltrating lymphocytes in primary liver carcinoma. Both RNA and DNA were isolated together from around 20-30 mg of bulk tissue that had not been sorted. The V gene lost 7 bases and the J gene lost 8 bases, with 15 bases spanning the gap. The CDR3 is 12 residues long. Germline V CDR1 and CDR2: SQVTM, ANQGSEA. Total RNA amounting to roughly 450 ng was the source from which TCR beta cDNA was made with a constant-region primer. Generation of the TCR beta libraries relied on three nested multiplex PCR rounds using slightly modified ARM-PCR. Researchers ran the first two PCR rounds for ten to eleven cycles each with TRBV1-TRBV30 forward primers and a C-beta reverse primer. TCRdb redid the calling of the multiplex PCR reads with MiXCR, one entry per CDR3 protein. The profile covers 75,000 to 80,000 distinct CDR3 sequences, with about 75% appearing a single time and 26% taken by the ten largest.

What was sequenced was tumor-adjacent normal liver tissue. The chain links TRBV29-1 to TRBJ2-1, with D perhaps TRBD2 (5 bases). The TCR comes from a man in his forties with primary liver carcinoma and hepatitis B virus infection. CDR3 sequence (DNA): TGCAGCGCCCGCGCGGGCGGATATGAGCAGTTCTTG. Translating gives CSARAGGYEQFL.